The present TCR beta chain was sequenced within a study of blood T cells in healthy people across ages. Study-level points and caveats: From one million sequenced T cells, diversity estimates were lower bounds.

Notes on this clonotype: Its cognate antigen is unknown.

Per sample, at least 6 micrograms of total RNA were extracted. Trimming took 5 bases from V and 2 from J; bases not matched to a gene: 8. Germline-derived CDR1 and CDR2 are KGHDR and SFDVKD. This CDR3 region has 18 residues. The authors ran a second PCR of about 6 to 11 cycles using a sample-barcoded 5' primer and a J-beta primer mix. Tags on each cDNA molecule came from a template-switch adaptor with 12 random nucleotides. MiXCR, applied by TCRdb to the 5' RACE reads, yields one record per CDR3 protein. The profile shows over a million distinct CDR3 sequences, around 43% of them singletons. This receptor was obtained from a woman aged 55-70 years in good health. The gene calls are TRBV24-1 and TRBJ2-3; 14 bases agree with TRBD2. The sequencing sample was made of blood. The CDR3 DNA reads TGTGCCACCAGTGCCGGGACTAGCGGGAGTCTCGTCACAGATACGCAGTATTTT. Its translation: CATSAGTSGSLVTDTQYF.